This record concerns one T cell receptor (beta chain) sequence. Antigen unknown. Though probably carrying unrecorded immune exposures, donors were nominally healthy at sampling. This entry comes from a study of cytomegalovirus exposure and HLA in healthy donors. General study findings and limits: Many donors shared some public TCRs, even though most TCR sequences were rare.

The PCR contained 60 Vbeta and 13 Jbeta primers. The assay was immunoSEQ multiplex PCR, and TCRdb's table has in-frame clones only and misses some. The sample gives 150,000 to 200,000 clones, more than 85% of which show up once; around 1.5% is in the top ten. Germline V gene lookup returns CDR1 MGHDK and CDR2 SYGVNS. V lost 1 base and J lost 0; bases outside the gene matches: 2. There are 15 residues in the CDR3. The rearrangement joins TRBV25-1 to TRBJ2-7, with TRBD1 matching over 8 bases. The sequenced sample was PBMCs. The sequence was collected from a woman between 18 and 29 years old in good health and CMV-seronegative. The CDR3 loop reads CASSEWDRSSYEQYF. The CDR3, as DNA: TGTGCCAGCAGTGAATGGGACAGGTCCTCCTACGAGCAGTACTTC.